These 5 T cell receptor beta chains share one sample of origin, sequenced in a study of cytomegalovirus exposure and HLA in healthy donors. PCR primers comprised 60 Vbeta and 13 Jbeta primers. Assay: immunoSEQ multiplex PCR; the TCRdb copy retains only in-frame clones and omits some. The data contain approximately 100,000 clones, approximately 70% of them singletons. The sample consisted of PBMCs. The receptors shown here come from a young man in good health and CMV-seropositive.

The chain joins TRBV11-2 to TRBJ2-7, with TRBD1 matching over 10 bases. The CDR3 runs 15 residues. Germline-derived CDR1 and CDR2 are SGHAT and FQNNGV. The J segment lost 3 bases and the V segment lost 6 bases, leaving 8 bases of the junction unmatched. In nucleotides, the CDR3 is TGTGCCAGCAGACAAATGCGGGACAGGGGCTACGAGCAGTACTTC. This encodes CASRQMRDRGYEQYF.

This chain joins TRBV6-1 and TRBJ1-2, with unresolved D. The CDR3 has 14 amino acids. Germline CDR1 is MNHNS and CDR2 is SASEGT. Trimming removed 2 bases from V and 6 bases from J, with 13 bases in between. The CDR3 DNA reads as TGTGCCAGCAGTGAAATCTTGGGCCAAGATGGCTACACCTTC. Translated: CASSEILGQDGYTF.

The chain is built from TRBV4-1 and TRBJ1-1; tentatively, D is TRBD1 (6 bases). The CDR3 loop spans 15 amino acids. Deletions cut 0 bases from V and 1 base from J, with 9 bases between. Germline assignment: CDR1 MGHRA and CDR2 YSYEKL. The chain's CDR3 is CASSQDGGRNTEAFF. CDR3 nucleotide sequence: TGCGCCAGCAGCCAAGATGGGGGCCGGAACACTGAAGCTTTCTTT.

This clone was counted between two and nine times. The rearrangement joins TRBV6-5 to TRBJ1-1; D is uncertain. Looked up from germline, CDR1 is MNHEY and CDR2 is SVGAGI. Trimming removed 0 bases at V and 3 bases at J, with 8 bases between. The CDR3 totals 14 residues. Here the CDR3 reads CASSYSMPDTEAFF. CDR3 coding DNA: TGTGCCAGCAGTTACTCGATGCCAGACACTGAAGCTTTCTTT.

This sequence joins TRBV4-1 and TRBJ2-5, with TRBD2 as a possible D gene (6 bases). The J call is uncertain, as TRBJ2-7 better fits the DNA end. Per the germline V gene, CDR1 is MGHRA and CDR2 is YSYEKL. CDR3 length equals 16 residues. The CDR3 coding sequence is TGCGCCAGCAGCCAAGAGGGCCGGGGACTCCGCTACGAGCAGTACTTC. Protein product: CASSQEGRGLRYEQYF.